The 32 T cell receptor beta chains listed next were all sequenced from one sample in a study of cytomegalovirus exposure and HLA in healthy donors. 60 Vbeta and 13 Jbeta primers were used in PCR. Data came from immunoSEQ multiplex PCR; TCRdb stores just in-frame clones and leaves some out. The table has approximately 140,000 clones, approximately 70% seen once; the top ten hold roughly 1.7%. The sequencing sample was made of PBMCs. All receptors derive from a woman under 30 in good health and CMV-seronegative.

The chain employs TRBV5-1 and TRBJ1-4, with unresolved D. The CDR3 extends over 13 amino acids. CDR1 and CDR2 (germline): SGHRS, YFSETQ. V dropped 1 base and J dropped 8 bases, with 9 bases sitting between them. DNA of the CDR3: TGCGCCAGCAGCTTGCGGGGAGGGGAAAAACTGTTTTTT. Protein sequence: CASSLRGGEKLFF.

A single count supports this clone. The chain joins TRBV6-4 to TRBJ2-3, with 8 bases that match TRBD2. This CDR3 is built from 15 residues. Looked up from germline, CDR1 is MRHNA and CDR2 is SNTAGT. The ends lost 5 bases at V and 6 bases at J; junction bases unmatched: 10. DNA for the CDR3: TGTGCCAGCAGTCCTTTAGCGGGGCGCGCGGATACGCAGTATTTT. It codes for CASSPLAGRADTQYF.

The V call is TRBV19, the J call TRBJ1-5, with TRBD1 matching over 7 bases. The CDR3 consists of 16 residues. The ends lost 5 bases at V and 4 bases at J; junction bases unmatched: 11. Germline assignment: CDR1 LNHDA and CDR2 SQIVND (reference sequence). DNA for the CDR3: TGTGCCAGTAGTCCGGGACAGACCCCTTCTAATCAGCCCCAGCATTTT. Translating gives CASSPGQTPSNQPQHF.

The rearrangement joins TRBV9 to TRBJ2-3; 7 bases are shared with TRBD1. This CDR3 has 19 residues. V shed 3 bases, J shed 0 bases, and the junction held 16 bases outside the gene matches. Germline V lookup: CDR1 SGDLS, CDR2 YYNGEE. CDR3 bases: TGTGCCAGCAGCGCAGGGGGTATGGACTCCCGTGCTAGCACAGATACGCAGTATTTT. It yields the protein CASSAGGMDSRASTDTQYF. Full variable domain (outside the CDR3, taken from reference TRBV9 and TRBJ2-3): DSGVTQTPKHLITATGQRVTLRCSPRSGDLSVYWYQQSLDQGLQFLIQYYNGEERAKGNILERFSAQQFPDLHSELNLSSLELGDSALYFCASSAGGMDSRASTDTQYFGPGTRLTVL.

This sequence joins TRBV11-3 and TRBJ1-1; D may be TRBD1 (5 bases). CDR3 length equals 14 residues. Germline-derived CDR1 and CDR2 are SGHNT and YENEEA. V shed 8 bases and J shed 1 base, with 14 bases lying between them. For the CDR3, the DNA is TGTGCCAGCGGCGGGGGGAGGGCGAACACTGAAGCTTTCTTT. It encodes CASGGGRANTEAFF.

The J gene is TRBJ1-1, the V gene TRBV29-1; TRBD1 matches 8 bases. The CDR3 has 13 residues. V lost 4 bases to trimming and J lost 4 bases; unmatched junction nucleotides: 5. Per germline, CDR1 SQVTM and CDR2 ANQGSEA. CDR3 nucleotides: TGCAGCGTTGGGACAGGGTTGAGCACTGAAGCTTTCTTT. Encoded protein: CSVGTGLSTEAFF.

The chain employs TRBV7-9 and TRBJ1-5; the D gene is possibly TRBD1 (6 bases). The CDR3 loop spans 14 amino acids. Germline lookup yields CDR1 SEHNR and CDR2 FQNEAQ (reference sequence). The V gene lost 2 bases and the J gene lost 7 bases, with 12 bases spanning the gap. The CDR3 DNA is TGTGCCAGCAGCTTAAATGGGGGCGTCCAGCCCCAGCATTTT. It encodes CASSLNGGVQPQHF.

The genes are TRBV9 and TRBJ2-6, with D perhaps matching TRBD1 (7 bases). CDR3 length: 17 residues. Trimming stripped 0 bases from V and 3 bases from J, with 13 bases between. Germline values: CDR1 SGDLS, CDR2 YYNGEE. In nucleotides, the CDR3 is TGTGCCAGCAGCGTAGTAGGAGGGGGCTATGGGGCCAACGTCCTGACTTTC. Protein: CASSVVGGGYGANVLTF.

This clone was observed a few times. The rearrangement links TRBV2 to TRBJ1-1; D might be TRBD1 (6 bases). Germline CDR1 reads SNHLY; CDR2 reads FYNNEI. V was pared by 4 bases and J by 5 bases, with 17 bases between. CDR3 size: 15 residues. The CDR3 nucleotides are TGTGCCAGCAGTGTCGACAGGTTCCCTGGGACTGAAGCTTTCTTT. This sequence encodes CASSVDRFPGTEAFF.

CDR3 region: CASKMTQTNEKLFF. The CDR3 coding sequence is TGTGCCAGCAAAATGACTCAAACTAATGAAAAACTGTTTTTT. The chain carries TRBV27 and TRBJ1-4, with D hard to call. V was cut by 7 bases and J by 1 base, with 10 bases left in between. The CDR3 contains 14 residues. CDR1 is MNHEY, CDR2 SMNVEV, per germline (reference sequence).

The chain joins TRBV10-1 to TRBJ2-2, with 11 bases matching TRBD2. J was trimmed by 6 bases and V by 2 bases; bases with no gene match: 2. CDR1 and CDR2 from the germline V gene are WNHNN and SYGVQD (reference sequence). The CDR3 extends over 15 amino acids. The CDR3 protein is CASSEGGLAAGELFF. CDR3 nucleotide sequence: TGCGCCAGCAGTGAGGGGGGACTAGCGGCCGGGGAGCTGTTTTTT.

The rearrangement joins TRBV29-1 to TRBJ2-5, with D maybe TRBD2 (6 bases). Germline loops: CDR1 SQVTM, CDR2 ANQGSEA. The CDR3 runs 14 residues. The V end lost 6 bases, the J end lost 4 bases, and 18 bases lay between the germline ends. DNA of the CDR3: TGCAGCGTCAGTCGGGCAGGGACTTCAGAGACCCAGTACTTC. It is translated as CSVSRAGTSETQYF.

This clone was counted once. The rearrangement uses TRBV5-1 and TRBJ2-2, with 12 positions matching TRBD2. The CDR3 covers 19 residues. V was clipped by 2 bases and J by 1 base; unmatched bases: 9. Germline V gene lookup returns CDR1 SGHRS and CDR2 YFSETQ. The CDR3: CASSLGTSGSYQNTGELFF. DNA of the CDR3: TGCGCCAGCAGCTTAGGGACTAGCGGGTCATACCAGAACACCGGGGAGCTGTTTTTT.

The CDR3 protein is CASSQVGLAYEQYV. The DNA for the CDR3 is TGTGCCAGCTCACAGGTGGGCCTAGCCTACGAGCAGTACGTC. The chain combines TRBV18 with TRBJ2-7; D is ambiguous. Trimming pared 4 bases from V and 2 bases from J, leaving 12 bases between. CDR1 KGHSH and CDR2 LQKENI come from the germline V gene. This CDR3 region has 14 residues.

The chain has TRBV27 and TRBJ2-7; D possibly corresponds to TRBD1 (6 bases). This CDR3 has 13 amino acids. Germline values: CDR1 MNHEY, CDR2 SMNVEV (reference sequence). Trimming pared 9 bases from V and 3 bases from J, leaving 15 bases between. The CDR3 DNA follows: TGTGCCAGAGAACCGGGACACCACTACGAGCAGTACGTC. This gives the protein CAREPGHHYEQYV.

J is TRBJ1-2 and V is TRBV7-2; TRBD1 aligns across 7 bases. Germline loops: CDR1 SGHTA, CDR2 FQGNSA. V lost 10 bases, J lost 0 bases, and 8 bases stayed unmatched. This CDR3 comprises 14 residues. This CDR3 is CATATGTANYGYTF. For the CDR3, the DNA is TGTGCCACTGCGACAGGGACCGCTAACTATGGCTACACCTTC.

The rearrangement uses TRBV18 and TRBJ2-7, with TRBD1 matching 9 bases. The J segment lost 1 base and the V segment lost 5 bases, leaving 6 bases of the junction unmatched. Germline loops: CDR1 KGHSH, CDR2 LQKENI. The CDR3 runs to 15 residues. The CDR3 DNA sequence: TGTGCCAGCTCAGCAGTCGGGACAGGGTCCTACGAGCAGTACTTC. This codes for CASSAVGTGSYEQYF.

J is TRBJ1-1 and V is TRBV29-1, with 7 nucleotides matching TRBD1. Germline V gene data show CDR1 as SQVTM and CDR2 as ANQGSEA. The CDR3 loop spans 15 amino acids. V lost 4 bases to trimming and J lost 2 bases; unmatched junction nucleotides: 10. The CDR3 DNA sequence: TGCAGCGTTGTTGGCAGGGGGACCCTAAACACTGAAGCTTTCTTT. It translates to CSVVGRGTLNTEAFF.

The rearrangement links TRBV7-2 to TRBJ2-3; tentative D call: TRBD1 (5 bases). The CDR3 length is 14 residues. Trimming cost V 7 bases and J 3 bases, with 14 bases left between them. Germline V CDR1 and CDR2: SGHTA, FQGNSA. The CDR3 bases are TGTGCCAGCAACCTCGCCAGGGCTACAGATACGCAGTATTTT. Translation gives CASNLARATDTQYF.

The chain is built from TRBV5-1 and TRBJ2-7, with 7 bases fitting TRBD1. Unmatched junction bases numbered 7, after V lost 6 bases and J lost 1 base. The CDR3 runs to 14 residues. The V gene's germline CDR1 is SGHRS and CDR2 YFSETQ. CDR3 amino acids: CASTRTGPSYEQYF. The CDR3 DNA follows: TGCGCCAGCACCCGGACAGGCCCTTCCTACGAGCAGTACTTC.

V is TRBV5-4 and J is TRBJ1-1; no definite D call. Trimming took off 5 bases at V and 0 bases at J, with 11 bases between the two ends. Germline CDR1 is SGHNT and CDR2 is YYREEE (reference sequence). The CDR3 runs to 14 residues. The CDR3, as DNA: TGTGCCAGCAGACCCGATTACATGAACACTGAAGCTTTCTTT. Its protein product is CASRPDYMNTEAFF.

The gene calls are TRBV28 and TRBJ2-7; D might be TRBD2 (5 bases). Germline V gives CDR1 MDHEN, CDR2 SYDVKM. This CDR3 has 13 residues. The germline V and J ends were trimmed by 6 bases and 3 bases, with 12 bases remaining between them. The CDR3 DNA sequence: TGTGCCAGCAGCAGCGGCGGCAGCTACGAGCAGTACTTC. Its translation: CASSSGGSYEQYF.

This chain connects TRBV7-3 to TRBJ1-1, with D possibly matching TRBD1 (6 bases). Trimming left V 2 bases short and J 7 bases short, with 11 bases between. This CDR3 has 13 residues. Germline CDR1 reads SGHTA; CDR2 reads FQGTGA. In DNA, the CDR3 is TGTGCCAGCAGCTTATATAGGGGGAGTGAAGCTTTCTTT. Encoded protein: CASSLYRGSEAFF.

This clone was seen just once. CDR3 sequence: CASSQGSVGNTIYF. CDR3 bases: TGCGCCAGCAGCCAAGGGTCGGTTGGAAACACCATATATTTT. V gene TRBV4-3 combines with J gene TRBJ1-3; D gene uncertain. Trimming stripped 1 base from V and 3 bases from J, with 7 bases between. The CDR3 runs to 14 residues. CDR1 is LGHNA, CDR2 YSLEER, per germline.

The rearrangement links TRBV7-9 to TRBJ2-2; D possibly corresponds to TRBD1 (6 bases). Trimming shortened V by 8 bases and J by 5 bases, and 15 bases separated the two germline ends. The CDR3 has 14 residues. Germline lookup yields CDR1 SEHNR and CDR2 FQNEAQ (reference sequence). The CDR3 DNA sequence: TGTGCCAGCGGACAGTCATATTTAACCGGGGAGCTGTTTTTT. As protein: CASGQSYLTGELFF.

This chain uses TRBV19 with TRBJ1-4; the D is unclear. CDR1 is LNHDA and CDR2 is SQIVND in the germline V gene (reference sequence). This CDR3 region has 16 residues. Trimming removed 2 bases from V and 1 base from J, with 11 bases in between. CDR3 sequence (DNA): TGTGCCAGTAGTATAACCGGTTTCGGAACTAATGAAAAACTGTTTTTT. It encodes CASSITGFGTNEKLFF.

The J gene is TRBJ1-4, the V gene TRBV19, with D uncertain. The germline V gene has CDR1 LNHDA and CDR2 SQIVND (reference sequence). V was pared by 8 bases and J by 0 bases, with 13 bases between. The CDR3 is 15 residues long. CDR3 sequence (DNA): TGTGCCAGTTGGTCCGGCGCGGCAACTAATGAAAAACTGTTTTTT. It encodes CASWSGAATNEKLFF.

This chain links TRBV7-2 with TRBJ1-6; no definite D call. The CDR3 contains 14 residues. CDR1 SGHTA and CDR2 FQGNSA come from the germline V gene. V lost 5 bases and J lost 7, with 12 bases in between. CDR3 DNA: TGTGCCAGCAGCGTAGGGAACAGAAATTCACCCCTCCACTTT. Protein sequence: CASSVGNRNSPLHF.

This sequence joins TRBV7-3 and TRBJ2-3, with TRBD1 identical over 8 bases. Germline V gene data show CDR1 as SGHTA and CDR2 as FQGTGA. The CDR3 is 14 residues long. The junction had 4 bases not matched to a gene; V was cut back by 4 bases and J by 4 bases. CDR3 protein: CASSSSGGADTQYF. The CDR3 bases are TGTGCCAGCAGCTCGTCAGGGGGCGCAGATACGCAGTATTTT.

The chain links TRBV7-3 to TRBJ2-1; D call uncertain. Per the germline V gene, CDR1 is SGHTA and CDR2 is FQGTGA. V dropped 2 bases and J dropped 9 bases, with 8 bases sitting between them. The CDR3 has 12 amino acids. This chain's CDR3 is CASSLYSGEQFF. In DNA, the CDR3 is TGTGCCAGCAGCTTATATTCCGGTGAGCAGTTCTTC.

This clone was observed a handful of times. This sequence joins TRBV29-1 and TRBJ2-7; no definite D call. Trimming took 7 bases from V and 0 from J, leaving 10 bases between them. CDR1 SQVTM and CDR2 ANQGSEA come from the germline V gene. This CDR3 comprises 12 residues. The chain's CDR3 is CSALGSSYEQYV. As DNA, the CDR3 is TGCAGCGCCCTAGGATCCTCCTACGAGCAGTACGTC.

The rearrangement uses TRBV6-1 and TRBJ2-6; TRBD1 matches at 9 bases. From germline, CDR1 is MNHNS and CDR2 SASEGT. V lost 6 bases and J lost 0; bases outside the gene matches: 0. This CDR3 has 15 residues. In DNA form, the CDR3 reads TGTGCCAGCAGGACAGGGGGCTCTGGGGCCAACGTCCTGACTTTC. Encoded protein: CASRTGGSGANVLTF.